This T cell receptor beta chain was sequenced for a study of cytomegalovirus exposure and HLA in healthy donors. Study-wide results and limits: The authors enumerated some 160 TCR beta chains as linked to cytomegalovirus. Trimming of TCR beta V- and J-genes showed a link, identified in a later analysis, to a missense DCLRE1C variant. Earlier results showed most TCR beta V segments being productive about 87% or about 30% of the time.

About this clone itself: Its antigen is currently unknown. One junction end disagrees with the germline gene, perhaps due to a read error.

The PCR had 60 Vbeta and 13 Jbeta primers. Sequencing used immunoSEQ multiplex PCR; TCRdb keeps in-frame clones, though not all of them. The sample has 120,000 to 150,000 clones; over 75% are singletons. The V gene's germline CDR1 is SEHNR and CDR2 FQNEAQ (reference sequence). The CDR3 runs to 18 residues. The chain employs TRBV7-9 and TRBJ2-5; 10 positions agree with TRBD1. The sequenced sample was PBMCs. This receptor was obtained from a man younger than 40 in good health and CMV-seropositive. CDR3 loop: CSSSNLPNRDRGQETQYF. The CDR3, as DNA: TGTTCCAGCAGCAACCTCCCCAACAGGGACAGGGGCCAAGAGACCCAGTACTTC.